A selection of T cell receptor beta chains follows, all from one sample in a study of T cells in Graves' hyperthyroidism and ophthalmopathy. Using its own MiXCR run on the multiplex PCR reads, TCRdb lists one record per CDR3 protein. The data contain more than 500,000 distinct CDR3 sequences, 14% of them singletons. Sequenced input: blood. The receptors were gathered from a middle-aged woman with Graves' hyperthyroidism. Each CDR3 is given with its conserved first and last residue. The D gene is left open where the match is weak. Clone size is given for some rows only: seen once, a few or many times, or a class if the clone is expanded.

TRBJ2-3 | TRBD2 | many | TRBV7-2 | TGTGCCAGCAGCTTTGGGCTAGCGGCTGCAGATACGCAGTATTTT | CASSFGLAAADTQYF
TRBJ2-7 | NA | many | TRBV20-1 | TGCAGTGCTAGGCCCCGGGGGGCCCACGAGCAGTACTTC | CSARPRGAHEQYF
TRBJ2-7 | NA | few | TRBV7-9 | TGTGCCAGCAGCTTAACGGCGGGACAGACCTACGAGCAGTACTTC | CASSLTAGQTYEQYF
TRBJ2-5 | TRBD2 | many | TRBV20-1 | TGCAGTCCCCTCCGAGCGGGGGAAGAGACCCAGTACTTC | CSPLRAGEETQYF
TRBJ1-6 | NA | many | TRBV3-1 | TGTGCCAGCAGCCAAGACCGGGGGTCACCCCTCCACTTT | CASSQDRGSPLHF
TRBJ2-7 | NA | many | TRBV24-1 | TGTGCCACCAGTTCGGGACGAAACTACGAGCAGTACTTC | CATSSGRNYEQYF
TRBJ2-3 | TRBD2 | few | TRBV6-5 | TGTGCCAGCAGTTGGACTAGGGGCACAGATACGCAGTATTTT | CASSWTRGTDTQYF
TRBJ2-3 | NA | NA | TRBV4-1 | TGCGCCAGCAGCCAAGATAAGGGGACAGCGGGAACCACAGATACGCAGTATTTT | CASSQDKGTAGTTDTQYF
TRBJ2-5 | TRBD2 | many | TRBV29-1 | TGCAGCGTAGGGACTAGCGGGGGTCAAGAGACCCAGTACTTC | CSVGTSGGQETQYF
TRBJ1-3 | NA | NA | TRBV6-1 | TGTGCCAGCACCCCGGAGGGAACAGGGACTGGAAACACCATATATTTT | CASTPEGTGTGNTIYF
TRBJ2-1 | TRBD2 | NA | TRBV5-4 | TGTGCCAGCAGCTTGACTAGCGGGTTGGGGAATGAGCAGTTCTTC | CASSLTSGLGNEQFF
TRBJ2-4 | NA | NA | TRBV6-2/TRBV6-3 | TGTGCCAGCAGATCAACAGGATTCGAATCCAAAAACATTCAGTACTTC | CASRSTGFESKNIQYF
TRBJ1-1 | NA | many | TRBV27 | TGTGCCAGCAGGGGGTTGGGAGGCACTGAAGCTTTCTTT | CASRGLGGTEAFF
TRBJ1-2 | TRBD1 | many | TRBV28 | TGTGCCAGCAGAACGGGACAGCCCTATGGCTACACCTTC | CASRTGQPYGYTF
TRBJ2-6 | TRBD1 | NA | TRBV27 | TGTGCCAGCAGTCCCGACAGGGGGTTACAGGCTGGGGCCAACGTCCTGACTTTC | CASSPDRGLQAGANVLTF
TRBJ2-2 | TRBD1 | NA | TRBV25-1 | TGTGCCAGCAGGAGAGGACAGGGGGCGGTCGGGGAGCTGTTTTTT | CASRRGQGAVGELFF
TRBJ1-5 | TRBD1 | NA | TRBV12-3/TRBV12-4 | TGTGCCAGCAGTCAACGGACAGGGCTTAGCGCCCAGCCCCAGCATTTT | CASSQRTGLSAQPQHF
TRBJ2-4 | NA | many | TRBV3-1 | TGTGCCAGCAGCCGGCAGGTAGCCAAAAACATTCAGTACTTC | CASSRQVAKNIQYF
TRBJ2-7 | NA | many | TRBV6-1 | TGTGCCAGCAGCGGCGCCCCGGGGACCGAGCAGTACTTC | CASSGAPGTEQYF